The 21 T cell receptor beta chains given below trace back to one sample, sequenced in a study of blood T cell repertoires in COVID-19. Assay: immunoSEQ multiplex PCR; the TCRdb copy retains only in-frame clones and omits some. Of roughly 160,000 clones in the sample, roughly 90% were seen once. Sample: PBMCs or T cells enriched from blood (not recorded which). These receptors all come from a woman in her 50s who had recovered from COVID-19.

The CDR3 sequence: CASSVEATGFSGNTIYF. The CDR3 DNA follows: TGTGCCAGCAGCGTAGAGGCGACAGGGTTCTCTGGAAACACCATATATTTT. The V gene is TRBV9, the J gene TRBJ1-3, with 7 bases that match TRBD1. V lost 0 bases, J lost 0 bases, and 6 bases stayed unmatched. The CDR3 sequence is 17 residues long. Germline values: CDR1 SGDLS, CDR2 YYNGEE.

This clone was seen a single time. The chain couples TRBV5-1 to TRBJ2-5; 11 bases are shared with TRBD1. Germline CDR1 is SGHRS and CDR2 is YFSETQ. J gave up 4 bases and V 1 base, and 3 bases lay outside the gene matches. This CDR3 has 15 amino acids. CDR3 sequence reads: CASSLMGQGGETQYF. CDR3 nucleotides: TGCGCCAGCAGCTTGATGGGACAGGGGGGAGAGACCCAGTACTTC.

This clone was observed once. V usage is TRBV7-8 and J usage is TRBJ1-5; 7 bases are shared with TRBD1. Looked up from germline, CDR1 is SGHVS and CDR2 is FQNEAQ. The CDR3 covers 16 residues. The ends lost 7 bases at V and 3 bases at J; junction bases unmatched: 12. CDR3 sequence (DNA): TGTGCCAGCACCCAAGTAGGGGGCATCAACAATCAGCCCCAGCATTTT. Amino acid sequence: CASTQVGGINNQPQHF.

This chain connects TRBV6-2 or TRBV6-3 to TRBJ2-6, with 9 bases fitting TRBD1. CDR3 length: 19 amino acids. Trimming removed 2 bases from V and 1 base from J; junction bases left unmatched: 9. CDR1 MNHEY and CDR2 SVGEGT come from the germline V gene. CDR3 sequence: CASSYPQGQGGSGANVLTF. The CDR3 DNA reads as TGTGCCAGCAGTTACCCGCAGGGACAGGGTGGGTCTGGGGCCAACGTCCTGACTTTC.

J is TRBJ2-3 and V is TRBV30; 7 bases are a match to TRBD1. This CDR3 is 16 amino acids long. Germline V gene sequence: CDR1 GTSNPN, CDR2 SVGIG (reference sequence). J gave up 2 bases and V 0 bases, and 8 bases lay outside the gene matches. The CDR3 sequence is CAWSVQGRTTTDTQYF. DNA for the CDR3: TGTGCCTGGAGTGTACAGGGGCGGACAACCACAGATACGCAGTATTTT. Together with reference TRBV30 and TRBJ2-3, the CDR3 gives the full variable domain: SQTIHQWPATLVQPVGSPLSLECTVEGTSNPNLYWYRQAAGRGLQLLFYSVGIGQISSEVPQNLSASRPQDRQFILSSKKLLLSDSGFYLCAWSVQGRTTTDTQYFGPGTRLTVL.

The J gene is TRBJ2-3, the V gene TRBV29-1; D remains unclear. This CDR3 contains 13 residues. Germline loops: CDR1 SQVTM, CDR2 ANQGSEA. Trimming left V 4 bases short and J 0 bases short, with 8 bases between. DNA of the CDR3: TGCAGCGTTGCTCCAGGAAGCACAGATACGCAGTATTTT. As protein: CSVAPGSTDTQYF.

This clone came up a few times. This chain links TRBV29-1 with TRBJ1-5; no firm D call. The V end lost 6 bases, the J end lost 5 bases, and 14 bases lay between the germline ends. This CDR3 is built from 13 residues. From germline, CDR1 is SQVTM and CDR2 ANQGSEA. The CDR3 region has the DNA TGCAGCGTAGCGGACGGTGGAGATCAGCCCCAGCATTTT. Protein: CSVADGGDQPQHF.

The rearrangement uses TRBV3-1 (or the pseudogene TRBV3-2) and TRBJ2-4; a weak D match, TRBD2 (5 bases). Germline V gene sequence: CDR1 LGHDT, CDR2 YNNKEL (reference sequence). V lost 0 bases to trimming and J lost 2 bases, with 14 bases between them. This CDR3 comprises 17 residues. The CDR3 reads CASSQESTSGSKNIQYF. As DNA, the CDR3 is TGTGCCAGCAGCCAAGAGAGTACTAGTGGGTCCAAAAACATTCAGTACTTC.

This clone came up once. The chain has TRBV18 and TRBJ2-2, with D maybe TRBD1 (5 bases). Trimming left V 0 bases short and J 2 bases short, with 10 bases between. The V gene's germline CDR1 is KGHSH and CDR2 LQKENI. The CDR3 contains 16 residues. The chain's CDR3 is CASSPPRTFNTGELFF. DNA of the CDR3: TGTGCCAGCTCACCACCCCGGACATTCAACACCGGGGAGCTGTTTTTT.

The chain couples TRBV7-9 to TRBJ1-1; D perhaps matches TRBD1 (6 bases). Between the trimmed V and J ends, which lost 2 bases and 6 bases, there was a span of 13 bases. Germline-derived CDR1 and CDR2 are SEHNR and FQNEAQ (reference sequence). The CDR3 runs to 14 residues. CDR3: CASSLKGTIPEAFF. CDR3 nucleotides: TGTGCCAGCAGCTTAAAGGGGACAATCCCTGAAGCTTTCTTT.

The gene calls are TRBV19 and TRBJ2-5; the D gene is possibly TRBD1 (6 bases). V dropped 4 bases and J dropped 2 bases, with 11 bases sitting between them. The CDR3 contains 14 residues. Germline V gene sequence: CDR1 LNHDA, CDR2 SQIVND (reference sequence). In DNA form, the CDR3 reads TGTGCCAGTAGTAAAACAGGGCGGCAAGAGACCCAGTACTTC. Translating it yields CASSKTGRQETQYF.

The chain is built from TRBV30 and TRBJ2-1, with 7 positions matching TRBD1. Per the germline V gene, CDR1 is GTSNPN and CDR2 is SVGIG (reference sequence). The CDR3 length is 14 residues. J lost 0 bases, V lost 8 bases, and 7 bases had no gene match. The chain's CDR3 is CAGGTDRSYNEQFF. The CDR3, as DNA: TGTGCCGGTGGGACAGATCGCTCCTACAATGAGCAGTTCTTC.

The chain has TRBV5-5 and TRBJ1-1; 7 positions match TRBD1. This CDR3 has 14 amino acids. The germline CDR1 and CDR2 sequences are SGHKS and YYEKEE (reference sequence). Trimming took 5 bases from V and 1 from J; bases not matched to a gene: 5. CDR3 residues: CASRAGTENTEAFF. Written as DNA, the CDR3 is TGTGCCAGCAGGGCCGGGACAGAGAACACTGAAGCTTTCTTT.

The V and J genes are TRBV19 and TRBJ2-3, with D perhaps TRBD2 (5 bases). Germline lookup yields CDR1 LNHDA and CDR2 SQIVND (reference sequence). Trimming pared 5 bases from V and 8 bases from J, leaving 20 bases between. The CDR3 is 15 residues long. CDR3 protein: CASSLERRPLGTQYF. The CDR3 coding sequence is TGTGCCAGTAGTCTTGAGCGGAGGCCCCTGGGTACGCAGTATTTT.

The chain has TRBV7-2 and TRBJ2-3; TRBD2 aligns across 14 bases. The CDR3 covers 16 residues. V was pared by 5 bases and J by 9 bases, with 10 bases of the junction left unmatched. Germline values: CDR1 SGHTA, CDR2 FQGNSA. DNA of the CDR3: TGTGCCAGCAGCCCCTCGGGACTAGCGGGGGCCCGGACGCAGTATTTT. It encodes CASSPSGLAGARTQYF.

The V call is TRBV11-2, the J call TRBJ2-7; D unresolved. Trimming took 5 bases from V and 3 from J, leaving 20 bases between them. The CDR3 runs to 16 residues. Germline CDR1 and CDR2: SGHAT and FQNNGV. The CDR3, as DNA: TGTGCCAGCAGCGTAGGCCCCGTGGAAAACTACTACGAGCAGTACTTC. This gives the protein CASSVGPVENYYEQYF.

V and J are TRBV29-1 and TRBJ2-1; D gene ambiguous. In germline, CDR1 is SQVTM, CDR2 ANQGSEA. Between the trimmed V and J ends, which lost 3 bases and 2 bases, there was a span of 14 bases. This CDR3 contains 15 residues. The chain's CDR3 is CSVDRLGNPYNEQFF. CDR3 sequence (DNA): TGCAGCGTTGATAGGCTAGGAAATCCCTACAATGAGCAGTTCTTC.

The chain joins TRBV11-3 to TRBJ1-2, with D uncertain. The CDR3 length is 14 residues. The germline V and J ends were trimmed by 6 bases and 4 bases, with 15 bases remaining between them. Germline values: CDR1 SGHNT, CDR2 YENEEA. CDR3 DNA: TGTGCCAGCAGTCTGTCGATTACCGGCTATGGCTACACCTTC. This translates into CASSLSITGYGYTF.

The CDR3: CASSWWGQGAENIQYF. CDR3 sequence (DNA): TGTGCCAGCAGTTGGTGGGGACAGGGGGCCGAAAACATTCAGTACTTC. The gene calls are TRBV6-5 and TRBJ2-4; 12 nucleotides match TRBD1. CDR3 size: 16 residues. With V trimmed by 4 bases and J by 5 bases, 6 bases remained unmatched. Germline V gene lookup returns CDR1 MNHEY and CDR2 SVGAGI.

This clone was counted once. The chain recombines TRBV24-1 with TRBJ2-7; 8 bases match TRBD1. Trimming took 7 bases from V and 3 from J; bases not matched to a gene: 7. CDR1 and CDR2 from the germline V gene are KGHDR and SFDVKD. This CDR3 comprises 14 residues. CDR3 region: CATREDRDHYEQYF. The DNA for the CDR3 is TGTGCCACCAGAGAGGACAGGGATCACTACGAGCAGTACTTC.

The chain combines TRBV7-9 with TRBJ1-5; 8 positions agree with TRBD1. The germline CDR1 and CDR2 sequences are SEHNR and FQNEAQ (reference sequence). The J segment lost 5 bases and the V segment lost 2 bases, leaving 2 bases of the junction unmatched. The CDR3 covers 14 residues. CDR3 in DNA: TGTGCCAGCAGCTTAACAGGGGGAGATCAGCCCCAGCATTTT. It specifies CASSLTGGDQPQHF.